This T cell receptor (beta chain) was documented in a study of sequential checkpoint blockade in melanoma. Overall study: Each arm's sequence ended with maintenance nivolumab.

The protocol was immunoSEQ multiplex PCR, while the TCRdb copy is restricted to in-frame clones and leaves out a portion. This sample yields fewer than 40,000 clones, of which about 88% are seen a single time; approximately 13% belongs to the top ten. The CDR3 is 12 residues long. Trimming removed 0 bases at V and 6 bases at J, with 6 bases between. CDR1 and CDR2 from the germline V gene are SEHNR and FQNEAQ (reference sequence). Treatment reported: randomized to nivolumab then ipilimumab (arm A) or the reverse (arm B). The receptor was derived from a human donor with melanoma. Sample: CD8+ T cells sorted from blood (inferred from file names), taken from a patient given nivolumab and ipilimumab in sequence. The V gene is TRBV7-9, the J gene TRBJ2-7; TRBD1 is a possible D gene (6 bases). In DNA, the CDR3 is TGTGCCAGCAGCTTAGCGGGGGCCGAGCAGTACGTC. Protein product: CASSLAGAEQYV.